This T cell receptor (beta chain) was documented in a study of blood T cell repertoires in COVID-19. Study-level background: Acute-phase and convalescent COVID-19 samples originated in the United States, Italy and Spain. In each case, the material was cDNA or gDNA derived from T cells, B-cell-depleted T cells, or PBMCs.

V was clipped by 4 bases and J by 2 bases, with 11 bases between them. The CDR3 spans 14 residues. The V gene's germline CDR1 is MGHRA and CDR2 YSYEKL. Per the original methods: Reference gene primer amplification yielded estimated nucleated cell counts. Libraries were prepared by immunoSEQ multiplex PCR; TCRdb keeps only in-frame clonotypes and omits some of them. The DNA was the basis for D and trimming; V, J and clone size are from that table. The sample carries around 470,000 clones, 89% recorded once. The sequence came from a young man with COVID-19, enrolled during active disease. The sequenced sample consisted of peripheral blood. The gene calls are TRBV4-1 and TRBJ1-1, with D hard to call. The CDR3 DNA reads as TGCGCCAGCAGCCCCCTCGGGTTTAACACTGAAGCTTTCTTT. It is translated as CASSPLGFNTEAFF.